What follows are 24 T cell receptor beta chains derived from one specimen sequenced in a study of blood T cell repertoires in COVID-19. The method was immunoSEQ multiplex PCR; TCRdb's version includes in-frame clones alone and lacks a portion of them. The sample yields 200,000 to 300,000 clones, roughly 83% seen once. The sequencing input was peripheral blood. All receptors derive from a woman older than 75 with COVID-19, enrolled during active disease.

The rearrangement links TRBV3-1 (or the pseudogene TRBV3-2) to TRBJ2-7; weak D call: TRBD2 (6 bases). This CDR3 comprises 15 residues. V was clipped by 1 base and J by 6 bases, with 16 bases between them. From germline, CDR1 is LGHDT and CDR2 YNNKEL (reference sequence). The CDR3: CASSQATGLHLEQYF. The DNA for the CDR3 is TGTGCCAGCAGCCAAGCTACGGGACTTCATCTCGAGCAGTACTTC.

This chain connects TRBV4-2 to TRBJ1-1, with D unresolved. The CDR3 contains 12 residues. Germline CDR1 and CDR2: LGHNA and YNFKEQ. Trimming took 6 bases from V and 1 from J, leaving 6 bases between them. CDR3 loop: CASRRSNTEAFF. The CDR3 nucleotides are TGTGCCAGCAGGCGGTCGAACACTGAAGCTTTCTTT.

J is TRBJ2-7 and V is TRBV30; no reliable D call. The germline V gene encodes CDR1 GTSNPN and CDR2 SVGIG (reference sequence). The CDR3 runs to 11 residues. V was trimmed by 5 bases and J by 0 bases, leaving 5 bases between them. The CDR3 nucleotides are TGTGCCTGGGGTCGCTCCTACGAGCAGTACTTC. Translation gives CAWGRSYEQYF. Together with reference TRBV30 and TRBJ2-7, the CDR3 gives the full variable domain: SQTIHQWPATLVQPVGSPLSLECTVEGTSNPNLYWYRQAAGRGLQLLFYSVGIGQISSEVPQNLSASRPQDRQFILSSKKLLLSDSGFYLCAWGRSYEQYFGPGTRLTVT.

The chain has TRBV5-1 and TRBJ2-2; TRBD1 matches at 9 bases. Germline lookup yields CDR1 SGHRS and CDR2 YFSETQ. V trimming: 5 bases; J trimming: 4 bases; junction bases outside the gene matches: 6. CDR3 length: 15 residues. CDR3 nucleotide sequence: TGCGCCAGCAGGAGGACAGGGGCGGTCACCGGGGAGCTGTTTTTT. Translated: CASRRTGAVTGELFF.

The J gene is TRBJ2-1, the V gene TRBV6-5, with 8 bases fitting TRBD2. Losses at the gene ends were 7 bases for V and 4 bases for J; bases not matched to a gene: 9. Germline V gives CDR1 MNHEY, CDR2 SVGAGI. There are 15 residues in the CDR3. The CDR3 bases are TGTGCCAGCACGAGCGGGGGACTCGGATACAATGAGCAGTTCTTC. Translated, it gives CASTSGGLGYNEQFF.

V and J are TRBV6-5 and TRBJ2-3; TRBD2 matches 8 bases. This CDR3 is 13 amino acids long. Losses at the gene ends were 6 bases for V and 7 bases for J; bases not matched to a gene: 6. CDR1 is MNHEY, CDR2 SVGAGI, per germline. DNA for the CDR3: TGTGCCAGCAGGATAAGCGGGGGAAATACGCAGTATTTT. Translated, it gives CASRISGGNTQYF.

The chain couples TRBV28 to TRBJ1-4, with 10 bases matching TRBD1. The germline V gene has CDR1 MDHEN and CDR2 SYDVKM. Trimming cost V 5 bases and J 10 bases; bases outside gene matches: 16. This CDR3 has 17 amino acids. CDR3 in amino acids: CASSMRLSRDRGGKLFF. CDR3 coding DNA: TGTGCCAGCAGTATGAGGCTTAGTCGGGACAGGGGCGGAAAACTGTTTTTT.

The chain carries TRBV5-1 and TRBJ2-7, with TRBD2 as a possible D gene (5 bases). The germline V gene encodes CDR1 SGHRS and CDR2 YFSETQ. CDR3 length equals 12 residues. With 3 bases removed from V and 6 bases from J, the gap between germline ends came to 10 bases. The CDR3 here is CASSSGLVEQYF. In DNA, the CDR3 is TGCGCCAGCAGCTCGGGGTTGGTCGAGCAGTACTTC.

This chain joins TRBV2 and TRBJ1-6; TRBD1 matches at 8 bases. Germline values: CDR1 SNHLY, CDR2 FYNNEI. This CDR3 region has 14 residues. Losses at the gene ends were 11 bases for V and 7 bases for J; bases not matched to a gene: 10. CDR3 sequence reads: CAGLQGVENSPLHF. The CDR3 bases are TGTGCCGGCTTACAGGGGGTTGAAAATTCACCCCTCCACTTT.

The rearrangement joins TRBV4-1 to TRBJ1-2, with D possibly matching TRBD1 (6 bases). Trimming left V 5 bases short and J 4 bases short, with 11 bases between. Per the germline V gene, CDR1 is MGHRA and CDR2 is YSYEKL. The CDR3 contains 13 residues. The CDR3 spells CASSETGFYGYTF. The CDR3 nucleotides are TGCGCCAGCAGCGAGACAGGCTTCTATGGCTACACCTTC.

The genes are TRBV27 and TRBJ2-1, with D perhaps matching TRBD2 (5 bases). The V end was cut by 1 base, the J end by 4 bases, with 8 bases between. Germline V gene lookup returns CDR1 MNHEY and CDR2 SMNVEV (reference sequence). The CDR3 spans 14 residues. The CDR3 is CASSLYRGYNEQFF. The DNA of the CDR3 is TGTGCCAGCAGTTTATATCGGGGATACAATGAGCAGTTCTTC.

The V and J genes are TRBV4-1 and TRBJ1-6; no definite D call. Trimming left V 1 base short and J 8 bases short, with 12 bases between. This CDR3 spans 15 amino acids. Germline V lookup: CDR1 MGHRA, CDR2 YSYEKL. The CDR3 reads CASSQGPARDSPLHF. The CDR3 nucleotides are TGCGCCAGCAGCCAAGGGCCGGCGCGGGATTCACCCCTCCACTTT.

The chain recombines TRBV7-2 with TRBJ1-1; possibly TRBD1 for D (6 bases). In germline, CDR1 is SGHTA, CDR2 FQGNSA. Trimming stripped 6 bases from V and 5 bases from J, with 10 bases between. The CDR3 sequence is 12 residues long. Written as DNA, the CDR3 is TGTGCCAGCAGTCCAGGGGATACTGAAGCTTTCTTT. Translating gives CASSPGDTEAFF.

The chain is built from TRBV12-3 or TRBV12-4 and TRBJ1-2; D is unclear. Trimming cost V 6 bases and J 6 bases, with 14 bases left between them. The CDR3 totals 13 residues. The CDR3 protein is CASSKTGRNGYTF. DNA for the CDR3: TGTGCCAGCAGCAAAACTGGGAGAAATGGCTACACCTTC.

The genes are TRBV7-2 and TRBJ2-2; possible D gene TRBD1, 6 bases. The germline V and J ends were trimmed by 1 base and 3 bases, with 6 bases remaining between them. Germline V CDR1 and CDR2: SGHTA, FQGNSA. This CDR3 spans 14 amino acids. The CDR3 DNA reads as TGTGCCAGCAGCTTAGACAGGGACACCGGGGAGCTGTTTTTT. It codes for CASSLDRDTGELFF.

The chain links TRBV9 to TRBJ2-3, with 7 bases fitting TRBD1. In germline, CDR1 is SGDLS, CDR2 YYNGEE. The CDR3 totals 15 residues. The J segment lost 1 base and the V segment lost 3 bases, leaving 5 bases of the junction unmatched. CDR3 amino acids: CASSGTGAGTDTQYF. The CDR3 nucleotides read TGTGCCAGCAGCGGCACAGGGGCAGGCACAGATACGCAGTATTTT.

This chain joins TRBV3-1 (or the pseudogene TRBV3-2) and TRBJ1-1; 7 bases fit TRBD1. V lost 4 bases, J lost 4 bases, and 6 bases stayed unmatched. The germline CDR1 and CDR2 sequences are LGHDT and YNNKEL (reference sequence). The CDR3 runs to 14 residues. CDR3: CASSRGTAGTEAFF. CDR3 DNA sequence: TGTGCCAGCAGCCGGGGGACAGCGGGCACTGAAGCTTTCTTT.

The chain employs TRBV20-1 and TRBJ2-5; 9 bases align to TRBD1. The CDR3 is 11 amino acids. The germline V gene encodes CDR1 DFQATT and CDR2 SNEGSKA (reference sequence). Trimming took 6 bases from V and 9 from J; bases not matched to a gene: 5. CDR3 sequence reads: CSATTGGAQYF. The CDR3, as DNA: TGCAGTGCAACGACAGGGGGGGCCCAGTACTTC.

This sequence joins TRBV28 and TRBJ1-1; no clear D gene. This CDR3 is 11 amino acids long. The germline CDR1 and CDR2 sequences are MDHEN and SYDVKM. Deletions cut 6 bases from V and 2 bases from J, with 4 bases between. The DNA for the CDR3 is TGTGCCAGCAGAGCAAACACTGAAGCTTTCTTT. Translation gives CASRANTEAFF.

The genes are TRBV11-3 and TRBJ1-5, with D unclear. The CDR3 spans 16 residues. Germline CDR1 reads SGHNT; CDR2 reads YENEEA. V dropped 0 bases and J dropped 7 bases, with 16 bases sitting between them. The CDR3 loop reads CASSLEVTRREQPQHF. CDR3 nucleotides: TGTGCCAGCAGCTTAGAGGTAACGAGAAGAGAACAGCCCCAGCATTTT.

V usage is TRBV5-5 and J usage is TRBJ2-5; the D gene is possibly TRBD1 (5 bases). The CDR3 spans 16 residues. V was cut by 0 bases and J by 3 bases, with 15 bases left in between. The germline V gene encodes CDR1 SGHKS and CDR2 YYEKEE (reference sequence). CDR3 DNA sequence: TGTGCCAGCAGCTTGGGTTTGGGGCCCGCCGAAGAGACCCAGTACTTC. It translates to CASSLGLGPAEETQYF. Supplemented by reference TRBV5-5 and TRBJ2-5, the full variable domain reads DAGVTQSPTHLIKTRGQQVTLRCSPISGHKSVSWYQQVLGQGPQFIFQYYEKEERGRGNFPDRFSARQFPNYSSELNVNALLLGDSALYLCASSLGLGPAEETQYFGPGTRLLVL.

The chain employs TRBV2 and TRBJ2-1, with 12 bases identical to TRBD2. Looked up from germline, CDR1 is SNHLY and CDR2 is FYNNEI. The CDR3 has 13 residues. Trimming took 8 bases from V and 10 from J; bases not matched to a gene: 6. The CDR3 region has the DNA TGTGCCAGCTCGACTAGCGGGGGAGGAGAGCAGTTCTTC. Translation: CASSTSGGGEQFF. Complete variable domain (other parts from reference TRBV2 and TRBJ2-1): EPEVTQTPSHQVTQMGQEVILRCVPISNHLYFYWYRQILGQKVEFLVSFYNNEISEKSEIFDDQFSVERPDGSNFTLKIRSTKLEDSAMYFCASSTSGGGEQFFGPGTRLTVL.

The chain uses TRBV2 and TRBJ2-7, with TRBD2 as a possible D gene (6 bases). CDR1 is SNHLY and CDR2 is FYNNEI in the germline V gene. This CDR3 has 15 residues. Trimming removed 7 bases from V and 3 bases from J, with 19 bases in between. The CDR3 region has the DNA TGTGCCAGCACCGAGGGAACGGGGGAATTCTACGAGCAGTACTTC. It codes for CASTEGTGEFYEQYF.

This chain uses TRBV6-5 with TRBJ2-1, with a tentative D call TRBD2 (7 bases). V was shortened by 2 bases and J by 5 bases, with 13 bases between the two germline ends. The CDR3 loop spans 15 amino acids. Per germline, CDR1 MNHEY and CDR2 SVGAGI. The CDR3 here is CASSYDGGRNNEQFF. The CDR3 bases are TGTGCCAGCAGTTACGACGGGGGGCGGAACAATGAGCAGTTCTTC.